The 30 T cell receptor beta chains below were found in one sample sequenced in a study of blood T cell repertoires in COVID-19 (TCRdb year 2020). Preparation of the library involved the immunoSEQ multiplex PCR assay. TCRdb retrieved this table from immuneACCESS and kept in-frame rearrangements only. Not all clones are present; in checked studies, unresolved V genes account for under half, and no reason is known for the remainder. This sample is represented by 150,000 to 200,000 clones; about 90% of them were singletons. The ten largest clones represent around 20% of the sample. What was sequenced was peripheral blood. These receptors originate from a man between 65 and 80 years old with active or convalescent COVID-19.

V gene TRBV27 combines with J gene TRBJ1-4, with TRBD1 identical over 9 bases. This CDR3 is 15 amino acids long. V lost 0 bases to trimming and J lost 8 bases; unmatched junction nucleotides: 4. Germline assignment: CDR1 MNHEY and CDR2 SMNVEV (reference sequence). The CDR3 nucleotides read TGTGCCAGCAGTTTATCTGGGACAGGGAGGGAAAAACTGTTTTTT. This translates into CASSLSGTGREKLFF.

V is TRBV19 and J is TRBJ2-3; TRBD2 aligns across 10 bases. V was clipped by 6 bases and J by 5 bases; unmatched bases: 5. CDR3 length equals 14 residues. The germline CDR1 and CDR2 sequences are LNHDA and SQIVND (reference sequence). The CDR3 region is CASRWGLAQDTQYF. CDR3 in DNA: TGTGCCAGTAGATGGGGACTAGCGCAAGATACGCAGTATTTT.

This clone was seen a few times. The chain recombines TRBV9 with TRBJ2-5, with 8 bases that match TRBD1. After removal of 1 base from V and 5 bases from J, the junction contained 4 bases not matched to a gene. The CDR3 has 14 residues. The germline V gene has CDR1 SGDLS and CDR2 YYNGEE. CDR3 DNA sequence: TGTGCCAGCAGCGTATCAGGGGGCGCGGAGACCCAGTACTTC. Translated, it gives CASSVSGGAETQYF.

The CDR3 spells CASSLEWSRGNEQFF. The CDR3, as DNA: TGTGCCAGCAGCTTGGAATGGAGCAGGGGGAATGAGCAGTTCTTC. The chain joins TRBV11-2 to TRBJ2-1, with 7 bases fitting TRBD1. The CDR3 covers 15 residues. CDR1 and CDR2 from the germline V gene are SGHAT and FQNNGV. The ends lost 3 bases at V and 7 bases at J; junction bases unmatched: 9.

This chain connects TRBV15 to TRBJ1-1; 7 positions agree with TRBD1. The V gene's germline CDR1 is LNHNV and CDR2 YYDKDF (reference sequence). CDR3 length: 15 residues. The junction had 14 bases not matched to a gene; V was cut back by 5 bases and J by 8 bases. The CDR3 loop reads CATSRVGGTDLEAFF. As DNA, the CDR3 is TGTGCCACCAGCCGGGTAGGAGGGACAGACTTAGAAGCTTTCTTT.

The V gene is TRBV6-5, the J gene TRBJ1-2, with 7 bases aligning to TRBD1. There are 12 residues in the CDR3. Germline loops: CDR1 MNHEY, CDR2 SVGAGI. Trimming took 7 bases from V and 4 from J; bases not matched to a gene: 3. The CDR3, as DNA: TGTGCCAGCAAAACAGGGGTCTATGGCTACACCTTC. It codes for CASKTGVYGYTF.

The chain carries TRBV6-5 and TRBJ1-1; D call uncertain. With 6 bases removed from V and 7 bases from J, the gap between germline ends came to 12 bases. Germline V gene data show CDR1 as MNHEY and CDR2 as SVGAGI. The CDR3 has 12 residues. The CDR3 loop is CASRGGIYEAFF. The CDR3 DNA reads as TGTGCCAGCAGGGGCGGGATCTATGAAGCTTTCTTT.

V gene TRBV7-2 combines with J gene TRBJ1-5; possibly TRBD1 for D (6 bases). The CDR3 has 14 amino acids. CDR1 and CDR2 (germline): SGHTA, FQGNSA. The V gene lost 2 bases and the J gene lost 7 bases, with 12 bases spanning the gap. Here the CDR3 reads CASSLNREGQPQHF. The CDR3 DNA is TGTGCCAGCAGCTTAAACAGGGAGGGCCAGCCCCAGCATTTT.

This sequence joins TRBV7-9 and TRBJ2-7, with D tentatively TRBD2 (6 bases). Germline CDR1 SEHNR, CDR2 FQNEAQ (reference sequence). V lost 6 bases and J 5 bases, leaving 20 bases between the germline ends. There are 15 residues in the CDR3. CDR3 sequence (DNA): TGTGCCAGCAGACCCTCAGGAGGGCCCATCGACGAGCAGTACTTC. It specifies CASRPSGGPIDEQYF.

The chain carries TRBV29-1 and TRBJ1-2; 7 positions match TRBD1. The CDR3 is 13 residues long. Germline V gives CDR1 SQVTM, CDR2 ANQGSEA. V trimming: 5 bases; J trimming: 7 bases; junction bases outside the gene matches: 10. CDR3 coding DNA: TGCAGCGTTTTGACAGGGATCTACTCTGGCTACACCTTC. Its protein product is CSVLTGIYSGYTF.

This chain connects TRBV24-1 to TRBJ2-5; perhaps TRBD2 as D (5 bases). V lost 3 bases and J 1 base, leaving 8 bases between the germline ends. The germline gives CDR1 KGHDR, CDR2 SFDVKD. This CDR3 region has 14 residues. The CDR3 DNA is TGTGCCACCAGTGATATCGGGGTCCAAGAGACCCAGTACTTC. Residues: CATSDIGVQETQYF.

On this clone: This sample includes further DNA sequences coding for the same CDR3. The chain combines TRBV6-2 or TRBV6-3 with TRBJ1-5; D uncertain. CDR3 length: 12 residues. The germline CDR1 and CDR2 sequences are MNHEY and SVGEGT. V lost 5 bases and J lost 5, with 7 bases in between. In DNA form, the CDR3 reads TGTGCCAGCAGTCCCCGGGATCAGCCCCAGCATTTT. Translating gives CASSPRDQPQHF.

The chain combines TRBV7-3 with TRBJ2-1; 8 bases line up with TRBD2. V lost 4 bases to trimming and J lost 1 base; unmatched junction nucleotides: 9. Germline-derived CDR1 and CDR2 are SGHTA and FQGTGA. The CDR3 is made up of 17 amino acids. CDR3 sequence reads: CASSSPSGRGSYNEQFF. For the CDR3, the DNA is TGTGCCAGCAGCTCGCCAAGCGGGAGAGGGTCCTACAATGAGCAGTTCTTC.

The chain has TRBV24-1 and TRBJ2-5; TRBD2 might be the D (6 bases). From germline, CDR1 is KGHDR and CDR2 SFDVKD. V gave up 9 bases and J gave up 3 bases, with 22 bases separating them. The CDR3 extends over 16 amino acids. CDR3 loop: CATADPPRGTEETQYF. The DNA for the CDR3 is TGTGCCACCGCCGACCCTCCCCGCGGGACTGAAGAGACCCAGTACTTC.

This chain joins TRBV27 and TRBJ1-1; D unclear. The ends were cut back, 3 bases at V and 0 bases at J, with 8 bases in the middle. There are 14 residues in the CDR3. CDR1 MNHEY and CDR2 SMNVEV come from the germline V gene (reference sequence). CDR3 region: CASSLREMNTEAFF. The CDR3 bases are TGTGCCAGCAGTTTGAGGGAGATGAACACTGAAGCTTTCTTT.

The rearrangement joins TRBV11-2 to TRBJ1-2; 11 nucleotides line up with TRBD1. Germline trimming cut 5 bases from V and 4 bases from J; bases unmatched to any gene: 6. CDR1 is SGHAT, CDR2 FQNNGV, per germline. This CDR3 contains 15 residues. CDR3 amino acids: CASSTRTGGFYGYTF. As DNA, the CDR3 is TGTGCCAGCAGCACCCGGACAGGGGGCTTCTATGGCTACACCTTC.

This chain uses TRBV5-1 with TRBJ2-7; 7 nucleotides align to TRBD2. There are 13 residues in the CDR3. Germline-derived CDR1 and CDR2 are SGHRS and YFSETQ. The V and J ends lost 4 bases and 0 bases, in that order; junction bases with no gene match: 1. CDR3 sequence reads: CASSRGDSYEQYF. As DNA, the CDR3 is TGCGCCAGCAGCCGGGGGGACTCCTACGAGCAGTACTTC.

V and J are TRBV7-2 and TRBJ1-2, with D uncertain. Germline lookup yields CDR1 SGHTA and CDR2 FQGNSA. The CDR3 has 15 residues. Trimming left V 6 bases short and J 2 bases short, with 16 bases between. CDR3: CASRDQAGWNYGYTF. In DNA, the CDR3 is TGTGCCAGCAGAGACCAGGCGGGTTGGAACTATGGCTACACCTTC.

The CDR3 loop reads CASSQGDRGNTEAFF. The CDR3 DNA sequence: TGTGCCAGCAGCCAAGGAGACAGGGGGAACACTGAAGCTTTCTTT. The rearrangement links TRBV3-1 (or the pseudogene TRBV3-2) to TRBJ1-1; 8 nucleotides line up with TRBD1. Germline lookup yields CDR1 LGHDT and CDR2 YNNKEL (reference sequence). The J segment lost 1 base and the V segment lost 1 base, leaving 2 bases of the junction unmatched. The CDR3 length is 15 residues.

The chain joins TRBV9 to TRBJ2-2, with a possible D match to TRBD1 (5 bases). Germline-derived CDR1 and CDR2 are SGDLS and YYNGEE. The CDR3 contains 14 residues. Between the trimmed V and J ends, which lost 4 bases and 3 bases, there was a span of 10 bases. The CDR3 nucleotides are TGTGCCAGCAGCAGCAGGGTTTACACCGGGGAGCTGTTTTTT. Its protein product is CASSSRVYTGELFF.

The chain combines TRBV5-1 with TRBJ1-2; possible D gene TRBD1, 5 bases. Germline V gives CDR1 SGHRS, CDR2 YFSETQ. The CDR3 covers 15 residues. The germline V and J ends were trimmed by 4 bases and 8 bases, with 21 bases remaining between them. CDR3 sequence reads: CASSAGGTALRGYTF. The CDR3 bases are TGCGCCAGCAGCGCGGGGGGGACGGCGCTTCGGGGCTACACCTTC.

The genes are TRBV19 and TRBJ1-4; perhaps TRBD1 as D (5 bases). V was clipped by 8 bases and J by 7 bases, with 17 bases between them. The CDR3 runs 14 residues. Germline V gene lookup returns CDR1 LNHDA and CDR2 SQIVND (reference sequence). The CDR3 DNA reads TGTGCCAGTCTCTTCCCCGGGGGAGGTGAAAAACTGTTTTTT. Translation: CASLFPGGGEKLFF.

CDR3 region: CASSLTASPGELFF. In DNA form, the CDR3 reads TGTGCCAGCAGCTTAACGGCTTCCCCCGGGGAGCTGTTTTTT. The chain is built from TRBV7-3 and TRBJ2-2; D call uncertain. Germline V gives CDR1 SGHTA, CDR2 FQGTGA. V lost 0 bases, J lost 6 bases, and 8 bases lay in between. The CDR3 consists of 14 residues.

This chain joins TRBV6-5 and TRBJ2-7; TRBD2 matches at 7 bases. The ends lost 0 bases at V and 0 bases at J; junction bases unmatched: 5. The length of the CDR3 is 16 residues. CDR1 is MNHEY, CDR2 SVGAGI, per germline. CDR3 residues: CASSYSTRGTSYEQYF. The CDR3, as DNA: TGTGCCAGCAGTTACTCGACGCGGGGGACCTCCTACGAGCAGTACTTC.

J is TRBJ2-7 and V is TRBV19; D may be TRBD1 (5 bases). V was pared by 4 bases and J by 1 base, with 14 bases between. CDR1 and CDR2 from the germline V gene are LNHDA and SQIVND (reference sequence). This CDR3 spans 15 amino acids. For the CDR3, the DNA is TGTGCCAGTAGTAATGTAGGGGCAGTTTCCTACGAGCAGTACTTC. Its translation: CASSNVGAVSYEQYF.

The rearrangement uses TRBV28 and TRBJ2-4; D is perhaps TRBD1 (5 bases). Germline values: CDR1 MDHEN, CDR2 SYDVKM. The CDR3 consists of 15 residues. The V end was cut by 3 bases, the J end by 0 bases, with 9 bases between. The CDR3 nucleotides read TGTGCCAGCAGTTTTAGGGGTCTAGCCAAAAACATTCAGTACTTC. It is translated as CASSFRGLAKNIQYF.

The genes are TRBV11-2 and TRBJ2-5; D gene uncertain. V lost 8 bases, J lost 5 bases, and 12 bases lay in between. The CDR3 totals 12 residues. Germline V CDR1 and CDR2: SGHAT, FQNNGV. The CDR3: CASSPYGETQYF. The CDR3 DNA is TGTGCCAGCTCCCCTTACGGGGAGACCCAGTACTTC.

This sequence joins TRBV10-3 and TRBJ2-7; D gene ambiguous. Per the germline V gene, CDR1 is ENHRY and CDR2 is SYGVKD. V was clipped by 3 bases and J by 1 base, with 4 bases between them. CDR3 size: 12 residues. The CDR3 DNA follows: TGTGCCATCAGTGACCGGTCCTACGAGCAGTACTTC. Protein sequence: CAISDRSYEQYF.

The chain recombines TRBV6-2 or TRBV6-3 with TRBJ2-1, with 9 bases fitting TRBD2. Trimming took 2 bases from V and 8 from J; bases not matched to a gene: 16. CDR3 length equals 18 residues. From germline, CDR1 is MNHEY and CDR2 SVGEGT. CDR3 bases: TGTGCCAGCAGTTACGGAAAGGGGAGCGGGAGGCCGAGGGATGAGCAGTTCTTC. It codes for CASSYGKGSGRPRDEQFF.

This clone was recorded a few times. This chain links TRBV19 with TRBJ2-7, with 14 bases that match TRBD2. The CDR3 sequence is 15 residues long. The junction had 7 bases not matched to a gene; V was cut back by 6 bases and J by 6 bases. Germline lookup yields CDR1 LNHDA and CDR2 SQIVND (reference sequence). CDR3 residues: CASSPRTSGRSEQYF. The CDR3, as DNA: TGTGCCAGTAGCCCAAGGACTAGCGGGAGGAGCGAGCAGTACTTC.